A single sample gave rise to the 16 T cell receptor beta chains below, sequenced in a study of blood T cell repertoires in COVID-19. Produced via immunoSEQ multiplex PCR; TCRdb's table is partial and in-frame only. The sample includes roughly 190,000 clones, around 87% seen only once; the top ten take 2% to 2.5%. What was sequenced was PBMCs or T cells enriched from blood (not recorded which). Receptor source: a woman between 25 and 40 years old who had recovered from COVID-19.

The CDR3 sequence is CASSPDVKPGVGETQYF. The DNA for the CDR3 is TGTGCCAGCAGCCCTGATGTCAAACCCGGGGTGGGGGAGACCCAGTACTTC. V usage is TRBV14 and J usage is TRBJ2-5, with D possibly being TRBD2 (5 bases). Trimming took off 4 bases at V and 5 bases at J, with 23 bases between the two ends. The CDR3 is 17 amino acids. Germline CDR1 reads SGHDN; CDR2 reads FVKESK. The variable domain in full, with the rest retrieved from reference TRBV14 and TRBJ2-5, is EAGVTQFPSHSVIEKGQTVTLRCDPISGHDNLYWYRRVMGKEIKFLLHFVKESKQDESGMPNNRFLAERTGGTYSTLKVQPAELEDSGVYFCASSPDVKPGVGETQYFGPGTRLLVL.

The chain is built from TRBV29-1 and TRBJ2-1; 7 positions match TRBD2. The CDR3 loop spans 15 amino acids. Germline V gene lookup returns CDR1 SQVTM and CDR2 ANQGSEA. V lost 2 bases to trimming and J lost 9 bases; unmatched junction nucleotides: 13. The chain's CDR3 is CSVENWGRAVAEQFF. The CDR3 DNA reads TGCAGCGTTGAAAATTGGGGGAGGGCCGTCGCTGAGCAGTTCTTC.

The V and J genes are TRBV19 and TRBJ2-2; D possibly corresponds to TRBD2 (5 bases). The CDR3 sequence is 15 residues long. CDR1 and CDR2 (germline): LNHDA, SQIVND (reference sequence). The V gene lost 6 bases and the J gene lost 2 bases, with 13 bases spanning the gap. The CDR3, as DNA: TGTGCCAGTAGAAGGCTAGCAGAAAACACCGGGGAGCTGTTTTTT. The encoded protein is CASRRLAENTGELFF.

The chain carries TRBV5-4 and TRBJ2-1; 11 bases match TRBD2. This CDR3 has 15 residues. CDR1 SGHNT and CDR2 YYREEE come from the germline V gene (reference sequence). Unmatched junction bases numbered 3, after V lost 4 bases and J lost 3 bases. The CDR3 region is CASSQGLADYNEQFF. Here the CDR3 DNA reads TGTGCCAGCAGCCAGGGACTAGCGGACTACAATGAGCAGTTCTTC.

The rearrangement uses TRBV3-1 (or the pseudogene TRBV3-2) and TRBJ1-1; a possible D gene is TRBD1 (6 bases). The CDR3 has 14 amino acids. CDR1 LGHDT and CDR2 YNNKEL come from the germline V gene (reference sequence). Trimming stripped 1 base from V and 6 bases from J, with 12 bases between. CDR3 region: CASSQGGRPPEAFF. CDR3 in DNA: TGTGCCAGCAGCCAAGGGGGGCGGCCTCCTGAAGCTTTCTTT.

The J gene is TRBJ1-2, the V gene TRBV4-3, with 11 bases lining up with TRBD1. In germline, CDR1 is LGHNA, CDR2 YSLEER. The CDR3 is made up of 16 amino acids. The ends lost 3 bases at V and 7 bases at J; junction bases unmatched: 10. The CDR3 nucleotides read TGCGCCAGCAGCCAGGGATGGGGACAGGGGGATCGTGGCTACACCTTC. Translated, it gives CASSQGWGQGDRGYTF.

This clone appeared a single time. This chain uses TRBV5-1 with TRBJ1-1; D ambiguous. The germline CDR1 and CDR2 sequences are SGHRS and YFSETQ. The CDR3 has 14 residues. V dropped 2 bases and J dropped 1 base, with 9 bases sitting between them. The CDR3 DNA is TGCGCCAGCAGCTTAACTAACTGGAACACTGAAGCTTTCTTT. This translates into CASSLTNWNTEAFF.

The genes are TRBV12-5 and TRBJ1-1, with D perhaps TRBD1 (6 bases). The germline V and J ends were trimmed by 2 bases and 0 bases, with 16 bases remaining between them. Germline V gene sequence: CDR1 LGHNT, CDR2 FRNRAP. There are 17 residues in the CDR3. CDR3 DNA: TGTGCTAGTGGTTTGAGTTTGGACAGAGAACTGAACACTGAAGCTTTCTTT. This codes for CASGLSLDRELNTEAFF.

This clone occurred a few times. The chain uses TRBV7-3 and TRBJ2-7; D is perhaps TRBD1 (6 bases). Germline values: CDR1 SGHTA, CDR2 FQGTGA. There are 14 residues in the CDR3. V lost 9 bases, J lost 1 base, and 16 bases lay in between. The CDR3 DNA sequence: TGTGCCAGTTCACAGGGTGGGCAGTCCTACGAGCAGTACTTC. This codes for CASSQGGQSYEQYF.

This clone was observed a few times. The chain is built from TRBV27 and TRBJ1-2; D might be TRBD1 (5 bases). CDR3 size: 13 residues. Germline V gene data show CDR1 as MNHEY and CDR2 as SMNVEV (reference sequence). V dropped 6 bases and J dropped 6 bases, with 14 bases sitting between them. The DNA for the CDR3 is TGTGCCAGCAGGATGGGGGGAACCCATGGCTACACCTTC. It yields the protein CASRMGGTHGYTF.

The chain has TRBV7-9 and TRBJ1-2; no definite D call. Germline V CDR1 and CDR2: SEHNR, FQNEAQ (reference sequence). Trimming removed 1 base from V and 5 bases from J, with 5 bases in between. The CDR3 consists of 12 residues. The CDR3 DNA reads TGTGCCAGCAGCTTAGTAGCTTATGGCTACACCTTC. It encodes CASSLVAYGYTF.

The CDR3 nucleotides are TGTGCCAGCAGTTCCGGACAGGGGGCGCGGGATGGCTACACCTTC. Translated, it gives CASSSGQGARDGYTF. The chain combines TRBV11-3 with TRBJ1-2; 11 bases align to TRBD1. Germline CDR1 and CDR2: SGHNT and YENEEA. CDR3 length equals 15 residues. Trimming took 6 bases from V and 6 from J; bases not matched to a gene: 9.

The rearrangement links TRBV19 to TRBJ1-1; maybe TRBD1 (6 bases). Per the germline V gene, CDR1 is LNHDA and CDR2 is SQIVND (reference sequence). The CDR3 extends over 14 amino acids. The V end was cut by 6 bases, the J end by 1 base, with 12 bases between. Written as DNA, the CDR3 is TGTGCCAGTAGACCGGGACAAACGAACACTGAAGCTTTCTTT. It encodes CASRPGQTNTEAFF.

This clone was counted a single time. V is TRBV10-3 and J is TRBJ1-6, with D possibly TRBD1 on 6 matching bases. The germline gives CDR1 ENHRY, CDR2 SYGVKD. CDR3 length: 17 amino acids. Deletions cut 0 bases from V and 10 bases from J, with 19 bases between. DNA of the CDR3: TGTGCCATCAGTGAGTCGAAGGACAGTGCGGTAGGGTCACCCCTCCACTTT. Translated, it gives CAISESKDSAVGSPLHF.

The J gene is TRBJ1-6, the V gene TRBV9, with 7 bases aligning to TRBD1. Germline CDR1 and CDR2: SGDLS and YYNGEE. CDR3 length equals 14 residues. Trimming cost V 4 bases and J 7 bases; bases outside gene matches: 5. The CDR3 reads CASSRDSPNSPLHF. CDR3 coding DNA: TGTGCCAGCAGCCGGGACAGCCCAAATTCACCCCTCCACTTT.

The rearrangement uses TRBV23-1 and TRBJ1-4, with D perhaps matching TRBD1 (6 bases). TRBV23-1 is given ORF status, its function remaining uncertain. Between the trimmed V and J ends, which lost 11 bases and 5 bases, there was a span of 15 bases. The CDR3 has 13 residues. CDR3 sequence (DNA): TGCGCCCTGAGGAGGACAGAAAATGAAAAACTGTTTTTT. Its protein product is CALRRTENEKLFF.